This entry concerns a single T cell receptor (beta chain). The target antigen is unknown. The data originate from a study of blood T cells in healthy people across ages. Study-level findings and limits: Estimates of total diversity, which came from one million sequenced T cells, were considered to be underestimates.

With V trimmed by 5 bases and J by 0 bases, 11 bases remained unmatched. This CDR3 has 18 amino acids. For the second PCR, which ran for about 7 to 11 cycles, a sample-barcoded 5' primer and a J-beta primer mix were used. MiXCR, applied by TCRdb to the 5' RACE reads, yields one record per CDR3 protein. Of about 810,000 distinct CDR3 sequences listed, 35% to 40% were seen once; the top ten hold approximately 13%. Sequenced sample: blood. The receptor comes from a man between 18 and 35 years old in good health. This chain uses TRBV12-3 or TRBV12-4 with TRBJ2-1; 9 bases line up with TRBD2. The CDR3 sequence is CASSGSSGATDSYNEQFF. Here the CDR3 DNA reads TGTGCCAGCAGTGGGTCTAGCGGGGCCACCGACTCCTACAATGAGCAGTTCTTC.